This T cell receptor beta chain was sequenced during a study of blood T cell repertoires in COVID-19. Overall study: The United States, Italy and Spain were the sources of the acute and convalescent COVID-19 samples.

This CDR3 comprises 15 residues. In germline, CDR1 is SGHKS, CDR2 YYEKEE (reference sequence). The J segment lost 8 bases and the V segment lost 3 bases, leaving 11 bases of the junction unmatched. Original analysis: From reference gene primer amplification, estimates of nucleated cell counts were derived. Clones were read by immunoSEQ multiplex PCR, and TCRdb kept only the in-frame ones, dropping some. The DNA was the basis for D and trimming; V, J and clone size are from that table. The repertoire has fewer than 200,000 clones, around 84% of them found once; the top ten carry about 3.2%. The sample taken for sequencing was PBMCs or T cells enriched from blood (not recorded which). The chain combines TRBV5-5 with TRBJ2-1, with TRBD2 identical over 7 bases. The clonotype originates from a woman in her thirties who had been exposed to COVID-19. CDR3 nucleotide sequence: TGTGCCAGCAGCTGGGGGACTACCGGGGCCCATGAGCAGTTCTTC. Protein sequence: CASSWGTTGAHEQFF. Full variable domain (outside the CDR3, taken from reference TRBV5-5 and TRBJ2-1): DAGVTQSPTHLIKTRGQQVTLRCSPISGHKSVSWYQQVLGQGPQFIFQYYEKEERGRGNFPDRFSARQFPNYSSELNVNALLLGDSALYLCASSWGTTGAHEQFFGPGTRLTVL.